One and the same sample provided the 23 T cell receptor beta chains below, sequenced in a study of cytomegalovirus exposure and HLA in healthy donors (dated by TCRdb to 2017 to 2019). To prepare the library, the immunoSEQ multiplex PCR assay was applied. A mixture of 60 forward primers for TCR Vbeta segments and 13 reverse primers for TCR Jbeta segments was used in the multiplex PCR. TCRdb holds this immuneACCESS table with in-frame rearrangements only. Some clones are missing; in checked studies, unresolved V genes explain under half, and the rest has no known cause. In this sample the table shows about 150,000 clones, about 88% of which occur a single time. The ten largest clones take up roughly 2.4% of the sample. Sequenced: PBMCs. The receptors here all came from a woman aged 18-29 years in good health and CMV-seronegative.

The chain couples TRBV7-2 to TRBJ1-5; a possible D gene is TRBD1 (5 bases). The V end lost 5 bases, the J end lost 6 bases, and 8 bases lay between the germline ends. The CDR3 has 12 amino acids. Per germline, CDR1 SGHTA and CDR2 FQGNSA. In DNA form, the CDR3 reads TGTGCCAGCAGCGGAAGGGGTCAGCCCCAGCATTTT. Its translation: CASSGRGQPQHF.

DNA of the CDR3: TGTGCCGGAGCTGAGCGCCTAAACACCGGGGAGCTGTTTTTT. Amino acid sequence: CAGAERLNTGELFF. The gene calls are TRBV28 and TRBJ2-2, with D unresolved. V was pared by 11 bases and J by 2 bases, with 15 bases between. This CDR3 is built from 14 residues. Looked up from germline, CDR1 is MDHEN and CDR2 is SYDVKM.

The chain joins TRBV7-2 to TRBJ2-1, with 9 bases matching TRBD2. The CDR3 is 14 residues long. Germline CDR1 reads SGHTA; CDR2 reads FQGNSA. V shed 2 bases, J shed 8 bases, and the junction held 4 bases outside the gene matches. DNA for the CDR3: TGTGCCAGCAGCTTATGGACTAGCGCCGATGAGCAGTTCTTC. Translation gives CASSLWTSADEQFF.

The rearrangement links TRBV6-6 to TRBJ2-7, with 8 bases matching TRBD1. Trimming removed 6 bases from V and 2 bases from J; junction bases left unmatched: 12. CDR1 is MNHNY and CDR2 is SVGAGI in the germline V gene (reference sequence). The CDR3 has 16 amino acids. Written as DNA, the CDR3 is TGTGCCAGCAGCCTCGAGGGCGGACAGGGAACCTACGAGCAGTACTTC. Amino acid sequence: CASSLEGGQGTYEQYF.

The CDR3 loop is CASSQSRLRPKDGYTF. CDR3 bases: TGTGCCAGCAGCCAGAGCAGATTGCGGCCAAAGGATGGCTACACCTTC. The V and J genes are TRBV11-2 and TRBJ1-2, with D hard to call. This CDR3 is 16 amino acids long. Germline assignment: CDR1 SGHAT and CDR2 FQNNGV. V lost 5 bases and J lost 6, with 22 bases in between.

This chain uses TRBV5-1 with TRBJ1-2; TRBD1 agrees at 10 bases. Losses at the gene ends were 4 bases for V and 2 bases for J; bases not matched to a gene: 2. This CDR3 has 14 amino acids. Germline loops: CDR1 SGHRS, CDR2 YFSETQ. In DNA form, the CDR3 reads TGCGCCAGCAGCAGGGGACAGGGGAACTATGGCTACACCTTC. Translating gives CASSRGQGNYGYTF. The full variable domain, completed using reference TRBV5-1 and TRBJ1-2, is KAGVTQTPRYLIKTRGQQVTLSCSPISGHRSVSWYQQTPGQGLQFLFEYFSETQRNKGNFPGRFSGRQFSNSRSEMNVSTLELGDSALYLCASSRGQGNYGYTFGSGTRLTVV.

The V gene is TRBV15, the J gene TRBJ2-3; TRBD2 agrees at 7 bases. The CDR3 is 14 residues long. Germline CDR1 and CDR2: LNHNV and YYDKDF (reference sequence). Unmatched junction bases numbered 1, after V lost 0 bases and J lost 4 bases. CDR3 nucleotides: TGTGCCACCAGCAGAGATCGGGGGGCAGATACGCAGTATTTT. Its translation: CATSRDRGADTQYF.

This clone turned up a few times. The chain is built from TRBV5-1 and TRBJ2-5, with 12 bases fitting TRBD1. The CDR3 extends over 14 amino acids. CDR1 is SGHRS and CDR2 is YFSETQ in the germline V gene. J gave up 4 bases and V 7 bases, and 5 bases lay outside the gene matches. The CDR3 sequence is CASGRGQGAETQYF. The CDR3 DNA is TGCGCCAGCGGTAGGGGACAGGGGGCAGAGACCCAGTACTTC.

This rearrangement joins TRBV19 to TRBJ2-3, with 8 bases that match TRBD2. Germline loops: CDR1 LNHDA, CDR2 SQIVND (reference sequence). J gave up 1 base and V 0 bases, and 3 bases lay outside the gene matches. The length of the CDR3 is 16 residues. The CDR3 protein is CASSIEAAGGTDTQYF. Here the CDR3 DNA reads TGTGCCAGTAGTATAGAGGCAGCGGGAGGCACAGATACGCAGTATTTT. Full variable domain (outside the CDR3, taken from reference TRBV19 and TRBJ2-3): DGGITQSPKYLFRKEGQNVTLSCEQNLNHDAMYWYRQDPGQGLRLIYYSQIVNDFQKGDIAEGYSVSREKKESFPLTVTSAQKNPTAFYLCASSIEAAGGTDTQYFGPGTRLTVL.

This clone appeared a few times. The CDR3 region has the DNA TGCGCCAGCAGCCAAGCCGGGTCCGAAGCGACGGGCTACACCTTC. Amino acid sequence: CASSQAGSEATGYTF. The chain has TRBV4-3 and TRBJ1-2; D is ambiguous. Germline CDR1 LGHNA, CDR2 YSLEER. Trimming left V 1 base short and J 8 bases short, with 17 bases between. The CDR3 has 15 amino acids.

The chain links TRBV10-3 to TRBJ1-2; possible D gene TRBD1, 5 bases. The CDR3 totals 13 residues. Between the trimmed V and J ends, which lost 4 bases and 3 bases, there was a span of 9 bases. Per the germline V gene, CDR1 is ENHRY and CDR2 is SYGVKD. CDR3 protein: CAISGQTDYGYTF. In DNA form, the CDR3 reads TGTGCCATCAGTGGACAGACCGACTATGGCTACACCTTC.

This chain uses TRBV7-8 with TRBJ2-1; TRBD2 aligns across 7 bases. Germline values: CDR1 SGHVS, CDR2 FQNEAQ. CDR3 length equals 17 residues. V shed 5 bases, J shed 6 bases, and the junction held 16 bases outside the gene matches. The CDR3 bases are TGTGCCAGCAGCGCGCGATTAAGCGGGAAAGCCGCCAATGAGCAGTTCTTC. Amino acid sequence: CASSARLSGKAANEQFF.

The chain employs TRBV10-2 and TRBJ1-5; the match to TRBD1 covers 8 bases. Germline CDR1 WSHSY, CDR2 SAAADI. Losses at the gene ends were 3 bases for V and 2 bases for J; bases not matched to a gene: 0. The CDR3 has 14 residues. The CDR3 region is CASSDRGRNQPQHF. For the CDR3, the DNA is TGCGCCAGCAGTGACAGGGGGCGCAATCAGCCCCAGCATTTT.

The chain couples TRBV5-1 to TRBJ2-2; D might be TRBD1 (5 bases). This CDR3 spans 14 amino acids. Germline CDR1 SGHRS, CDR2 YFSETQ. V was clipped by 5 bases and J by 2 bases, with 10 bases between them. CDR3 protein: CASSNRTNTGELFF. CDR3 DNA: TGCGCCAGCAGTAACAGGACCAACACCGGGGAGCTGTTTTTT.

In DNA form, the CDR3 reads TGCGCCAGCAGGAAAGGACTCGGAATGAGTAATGAGCAGTTCTTC. Translated, it gives CASRKGLGMSNEQFF. The chain links TRBV5-1 to TRBJ2-1; tentative D call: TRBD2 (5 bases). Per the germline V gene, CDR1 is SGHRS and CDR2 is YFSETQ. Trimming pared 5 bases from V and 7 bases from J, leaving 19 bases between. The CDR3 runs 15 residues.

This chain links TRBV28 with TRBJ2-1; TRBD2 aligns across 8 bases. Per the germline V gene, CDR1 is MDHEN and CDR2 is SYDVKM. The CDR3 has 15 residues. V gave up 6 bases and J gave up 8 bases; unmatched junction bases: 12. This CDR3 reads CASSPGGSGNHEQFF. The CDR3 nucleotides read TGTGCCAGCAGCCCGGGTGGTAGCGGGAATCATGAGCAGTTCTTC.

The J gene is TRBJ2-3, the V gene TRBV27, with 10 positions matching TRBD2. With 5 bases clipped from V and 5 bases from J, the junction kept 10 bases outside the gene matches. The CDR3 is 16 amino acids. Germline V gene data show CDR1 as MNHEY and CDR2 as SMNVEV (reference sequence). The DNA of the CDR3 is TGTGCCAGCAGTCATTACGGCAGCGGGGGGGTAGATACGCAGTATTTT. It translates to CASSHYGSGGVDTQYF.

V gene TRBV2 combines with J gene TRBJ1-5; 9 nucleotides align to TRBD1. CDR3 length: 17 amino acids. With 0 bases clipped from V and 3 bases from J, the junction kept 6 bases outside the gene matches. Germline V lookup: CDR1 SNHLY, CDR2 FYNNEI. CDR3 in DNA: TGTGCCAGCAGTGAAGCCGCGGACAGGGGCTACAATCAGCCCCAGCATTTT. Its protein product is CASSEAADRGYNQPQHF.

The CDR3 sequence is CASSLGQLTDTQYF. Written as DNA, the CDR3 is TGCGCCAGCAGCTTGGGACAGCTCACAGATACGCAGTATTTT. This sequence joins TRBV5-1 and TRBJ2-3, with TRBD1 as a possible D gene (5 bases). From germline, CDR1 is SGHRS and CDR2 YFSETQ. With 0 bases removed from V and 2 bases from J, the gap between germline ends came to 7 bases. The CDR3 is 14 residues long.

This chain links TRBV5-1 with TRBJ2-7; TRBD2 matches 7 bases. V was clipped by 3 bases and J by 0 bases; unmatched bases: 6. CDR1 is SGHRS and CDR2 is YFSETQ in the germline V gene. The CDR3 sequence is 15 residues long. In nucleotides, the CDR3 is TGCGCCAGCAGCTACGGAGGGAGGGTCTCCTACGAGCAGTACTTC. Translating it yields CASSYGGRVSYEQYF.

The rearrangement joins TRBV6-5 to TRBJ2-7; 7 bases fit TRBD1. The CDR3 totals 15 residues. J gave up 0 bases and V 1 base, and 3 bases lay outside the gene matches. The germline V gene encodes CDR1 MNHEY and CDR2 SVGAGI. This CDR3 reads CASSYYTGDSYEQYF. CDR3 DNA: TGTGCCAGCAGTTACTACACAGGGGACTCCTACGAGCAGTACTTC.

This chain joins TRBV2 and TRBJ2-3; no clear D. In germline, CDR1 is SNHLY, CDR2 FYNNEI. V was shortened by 2 bases and J by 2 bases, with 5 bases between the two germline ends. CDR3 length equals 13 residues. The CDR3 coding sequence is TGTGCCAGCAGTGAACCCTACACAGATACGCAGTATTTT. Its translation: CASSEPYTDTQYF.

This clone was counted between two and nine times. The J gene is TRBJ1-1, the V gene TRBV4-2, with 7 bases lining up with TRBD1. CDR1 and CDR2 from the germline V gene are LGHNA and YNFKEQ. V dropped 2 bases and J dropped 3; count of bases not matched to a gene: 12. The CDR3 totals 17 residues. CDR3 nucleotide sequence: TGTGCCAGCAGCCAACCGAACTACAGGGGAGTCGACACTGAAGCTTTCTTT. It yields the protein CASSQPNYRGVDTEAFF.